One TCR beta chain is described in this entry. The antigen is unknown. Sequencing was performed with immunoSEQ multiplex PCR; in TCRdb, only in-frame clones are kept and a portion is missing. The table shows roughly 160,000 clones, with 91% occurring only once. The source of the sample is a study of T cell responses to AZD1222 COVID-19 vaccine. Study context: Combined were second doses at about 4 or about 12 weeks. The study, taken as a whole, reports: Repertoires were collected only later (after the peak T cell response had occurred).

V lost 4 bases and J lost 12, with 26 bases in between. In germline, CDR1 is SGHTS, CDR2 YDEGEE. The CDR3 is 15 amino acids. The chain couples TRBV5-8 to TRBJ2-7, with TRBD1 as a possible D gene (7 bases). The sequencing here drew on peripheral blood, taken on day 0 of AZD1222 vaccination. The source of this sequence is an adult in good health. Here the CDR3 reads CASSATGGQLILGYF. DNA of the CDR3: TGTGCCAGCAGCGCGACCGGGGGACAGCTTATTTTAGGGTACTTC.